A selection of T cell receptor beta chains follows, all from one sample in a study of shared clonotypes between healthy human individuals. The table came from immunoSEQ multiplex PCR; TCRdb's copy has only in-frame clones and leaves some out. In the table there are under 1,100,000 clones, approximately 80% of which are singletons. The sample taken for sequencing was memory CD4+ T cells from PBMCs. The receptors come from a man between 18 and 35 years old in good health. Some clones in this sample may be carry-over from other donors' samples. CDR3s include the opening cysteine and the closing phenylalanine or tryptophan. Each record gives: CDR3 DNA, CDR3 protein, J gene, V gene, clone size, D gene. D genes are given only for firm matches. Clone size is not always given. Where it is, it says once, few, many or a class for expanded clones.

CDR3nt: TGTGCCAGCAGCCTCGGACCGGGCTACGAGCAGTACTTC
CDR3aa: CASSLGPGYEQYF
j_gene: TRBJ2-7
v_gene: TRBV5-4
abundance: .
d_gene: .

CDR3nt: TGTGCCAGCAGCGCCCGAGCCCGGGACAGTCGCACAGATACGCAGTATTTT
CDR3aa: CASSARARDSRTDTQYF
j_gene: TRBJ2-3
v_gene: TRBV9
abundance: .
d_gene: TRBD1

CDR3nt: TGTGCCAGCAGCTCGATGGCAAACCGACATGGCTACACCTTC
CDR3aa: CASSSMANRHGYTF
j_gene: TRBJ1-2
v_gene: TRBV7-9
abundance: .
d_gene: .

CDR3nt: TGTGCCAGCAGCTTACGCGGGGCTAGCGGGGACTACGAGCAGTACTTC
CDR3aa: CASSLRGASGDYEQYF
j_gene: TRBJ2-7
v_gene: TRBV7-2
abundance: .
d_gene: TRBD2

CDR3nt: TGTGCCAGCTCACCACCGGCAAACATGAACACTGAAGCTTTCTTT
CDR3aa: CASSPPANMNTEAFF
j_gene: TRBJ1-1
v_gene: TRBV18
abundance: few
d_gene: .

CDR3nt: TGCAGCGTTACAACAGGGTCTGAAAAACTGTTTTTT
CDR3aa: CSVTTGSEKLFF
j_gene: TRBJ1-4
v_gene: TRBV29-1
abundance: .
d_gene: .

CDR3nt: TGTGCCAGTAGCGGGGGCCTCGGGCCGCATTTT
CDR3aa: CASSGGLGPHF
j_gene: TRBJ1-5
v_gene: TRBV19
abundance: few
d_gene: .

CDR3nt: TGTGCCAGCAGCTTAAGTAAGAGACTAGCCGCAGATGAGCAGTTCTTC
CDR3aa: CASSLSKRLAADEQFF
j_gene: TRBJ2-1
v_gene: TRBV7-3
abundance: .
d_gene: TRBD2

CDR3nt: TGTGCCAGCACCCCAACCCTGGGACAGGGAATTAGAGATACGCAGTATTTT
CDR3aa: CASTPTLGQGIRDTQYF
j_gene: TRBJ2-3
v_gene: TRBV28
abundance: .
d_gene: TRBD1

CDR3nt: TGTGCCAGCAGTTTAATTCTTTGGACTAGCGGGAGTATCGGGGAGCTGTTTTTT
CDR3aa: CASSLILWTSGSIGELFF
j_gene: TRBJ2-2
v_gene: TRBV28
abundance: few
d_gene: TRBD2